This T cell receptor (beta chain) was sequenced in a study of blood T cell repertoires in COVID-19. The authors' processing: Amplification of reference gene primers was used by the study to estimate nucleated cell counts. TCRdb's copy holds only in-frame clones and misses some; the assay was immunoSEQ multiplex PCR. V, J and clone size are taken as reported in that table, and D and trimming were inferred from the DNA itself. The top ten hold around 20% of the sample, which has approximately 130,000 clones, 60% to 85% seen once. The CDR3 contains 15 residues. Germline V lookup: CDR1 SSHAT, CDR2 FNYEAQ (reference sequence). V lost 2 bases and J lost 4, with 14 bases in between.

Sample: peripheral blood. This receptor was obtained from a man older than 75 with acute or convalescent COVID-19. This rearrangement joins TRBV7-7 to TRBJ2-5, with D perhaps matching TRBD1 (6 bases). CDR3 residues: CASSLTQGGGETQYF. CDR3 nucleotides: TGTGCCAGCAGCTTAACACAGGGCGGCGGAGAGACCCAGTACTTC.